This is a list of T cell receptor beta chains from one sample in a study of post-analysis software for immune sequencing data. TCRdb reprocessed the PCR reads via MiXCR and lists one record per CDR3 protein. The sample yields approximately 660,000 distinct CDR3 sequences, about 60% seen once. The sample comprised blood. The origin of the receptors is a girl aged 2-10 years with multiple sclerosis. The CDR3 runs from the conserved cysteine through the conserved F or W. Fields, in order: clone size, V gene, D gene, J gene, CDR3 protein, CDR3 DNA. The D gene is left open where the match is weak. Part of the rows lack a size; the others show once, few, many or a class for expanded clones.

-,TRBV29-1,-,TRBJ1-2,CSVEEPRLGMGGYTF,TGCAGCGTTGAAGAACCGCGTTTGGGGATGGGGGGCTACACCTTC
-,TRBV11-2,-,TRBJ2-3,CASSLNTPSTDTQYF,TGTGCCAGCAGCTTAAATACGCCTAGCACAGATACGCAGTATTTT
-,TRBV5-1,-,TRBJ2-1,CASSEDFIEQFF,TGCGCCAGCAGCGAGGACTTTATTGAGCAGTTCTTC
-,TRBV7-9,TRBD1,TRBJ2-1,CASTPDRGLYSEQFF,TGTGCCAGCACCCCCGACAGGGGGCTCTACAGTGAGCAGTTCTTC
-,TRBV3-1,-,TRBJ2-3,CASSQDRFRGGDTDMQYF,TGTGCCAGCAGCCAAGATCGGTTCCGCGGGGGCGACACGGATATGCAGTATTTT
-,TRBV9,TRBD1,TRBJ2-2,CASSGQGNRELFF,TGTGCCAGCAGCGGACAGGGAAATCGGGAGCTGTTTTTT
-,TRBV20-1,TRBD2,TRBJ2-4,CGAAGGAEAKNIQYF,TGCGGTGCTGCCGGGGGGGCGGAGGCCAAAAACATTCAGTACTTC
few,TRBV6-2/TRBV6-3,-,TRBJ2-5,CASSSPVGTQYF,TGTGCCAGCAGTTCCCCAGTCGGGACCCAGTACTTC
few,TRBV20-1,TRBD2,TRBJ2-7,CSARLAGGPDEQYF,TGCAGTGCTAGACTAGCGGGAGGGCCGGACGAGCAGTACTTC
-,TRBV10-3,-,TRBJ1-1,CAIRHRRNTEAFF,TGTGCCATCAGGCATCGACGGAACACTGAAGCTTTCTTT
-,TRBV13,TRBD2,TRBJ2-1,CASSIRLAGARRHEQFF,TGTGCCAGCAGCATCAGACTAGCGGGGGCCCGACGGCATGAGCAGTTCTTC
few,TRBV6-5,-,TRBJ1-2,CASSSVANYGYTF,TGTGCCAGCAGTTCAGTGGCTAACTATGGCTACACCTTC
-,TRBV20-1,-,TRBJ2-1,CSAKTSTYNEQFF,TGCAGTGCTAAAACTAGTACTTACAATGAGCAGTTCTTC
once,TRBV12-3/TRBV12-4,-,TRBJ2-6,CATNVGANVLTF,TGTGCCACTAACGTCGGGGCCAACGTCCTGACGTTC
once,TRBV10-3,-,TRBJ2-7,CAIFEPPYEQYF,TGTGCCATCTTCGAACCTCCCTACGAGCAGTACTTC
-,TRBV7-9,-,TRBJ1-5,CASSSRTSDQPQHF,TGTGCCAGCAGCTCCCGGACAAGCGATCAGCCCCAGCATTTT
few,TRBV12-3/TRBV12-4,-,TRBJ2-7,CASSLARGEQYF,TGTGCCAGCAGTTTGGCTAGGGGCGAGCAGTACTTC
-,TRBV13,TRBD2,TRBJ2-1,CASSSRGIAGGSNEQFF,TGTGCCAGCAGCTCCCGAGGAATCGCGGGAGGAAGCAATGAGCAGTTCTTC
-,TRBV25-1,-,TRBJ2-7,CASSEFLGGEQYF,TGTGCCAGCAGTGAATTCCTTGGAGGCGAGCAGTACTTC
few,TRBV10-3,-,TRBJ2-1,CAISEKIQGGNEQFF,TGTGCCATCAGTGAAAAAATACAGGGTGGAAATGAGCAGTTCTTC
-,TRBV4-3,TRBD2,TRBJ2-1,CASSQEWLAVNEQFF,TGCGCCAGCAGCCAAGAGTGGCTAGCGGTAAATGAGCAGTTCTTC
-,TRBV6-5,-,TRBJ1-6,CASSPDRQLSPLHF,TGTGCCAGCAGTCCCGACAGGCAACTTTCACCCCTCCACTTT
-,TRBV10-3,TRBD1,TRBJ1-2,CAISGGQGRNGYTF,TGTGCCATCAGTGGGGGACAGGGACGGAATGGCTACACCTTC
-,TRBV11-2,TRBD1,TRBJ1-2,CASSLVRGPTYGYTF,TGTGCCAGCAGCTTAGTGAGGGGGCCTACCTATGGCTACACCTTC
-,TRBV20-1,-,TRBJ2-7,CSAGTGDYEQYF,TGCAGTGCAGGGACGGGGGACTACGAGCAGTACTTC
-,TRBV7-2,TRBD2,TRBJ2-1,CASSLASGGPLMNEQFF,TGTGCCAGCAGCTTGGCTAGCGGGGGCCCCCTAATGAATGAGCAGTTCTTC
-,TRBV10-3,TRBD2,TRBJ2-5,CAIRKLAGGEETQYF,TGTGCCATCAGGAAACTAGCGGGAGGGGAAGAGACCCAGTACTTC
-,TRBV3-1,-,TRBJ2-5,CASSEPPGREETQYF,TGTGCCAGCAGCGAGCCCCCGGGACGAGAAGAGACCCAGTACTTC
-,TRBV7-2,TRBD2,TRBJ2-1,CASSQSGLAVLPPPNEQFF,TGTGCCAGCAGTCAATCGGGACTAGCGGTCCTACCTCCACCCAATGAGCAGTTCTTC
-,TRBV11-2,TRBD2,TRBJ2-5,CASSLGRLADPWETQYF,TGTGCCAGCAGCTTAGGGAGACTAGCGGACCCCTGGGAGACCCAGTACTTC
few,TRBV11-2,-,TRBJ1-4,CASSLNGQSNEKLFF,TGTGCCAGCAGCTTAAATGGACAGAGTAATGAAAAACTGTTTTTT
-,TRBV28,TRBD1,TRBJ2-5,CASSGDRGQQETQYF,TGTGCCAGCAGTGGCGACAGGGGGCAGCAAGAGACCCAGTACTTC
-,TRBV20-1,TRBD2,TRBJ2-5,CSATEAGYQETQYF,TGCAGTGCTACAGAAGCGGGGTACCAAGAGACCCAGTACTTC
-,TRBV30,TRBD1,TRBJ1-1,CAWRALRDSKNTEAFF,TGTGCCTGGAGGGCCCTCAGGGACAGTAAGAACACTGAAGCTTTCTTT
-,TRBV5-1,-,TRBJ1-4,CASSLADREYEKLFF,TGCGCCAGCAGCTTGGCGGACAGAGAATATGAAAAACTGTTTTTT
-,TRBV29-1,-,TRBJ2-1,CSVEPAGKSDEQFF,TGCAGCGTTGAACCGGCAGGAAAGAGCGATGAGCAGTTCTTC
-,TRBV5-5,-,TRBJ2-1,CASSLGALLKEQFF,TGTGCCAGCAGCTTGGGGGCCCTCTTGAAGGAGCAGTTCTTC
-,TRBV4-1,-,TRBJ2-1,CASSPRGAGYEQFF,TGCGCCAGCAGCCCCCGAGGCGCCGGTTATGAGCAGTTCTTC
-,TRBV6-5,-,TRBJ2-7,CASSYSSRQESLYEQYF,TGTGCCAGCAGTTACTCCTCCAGACAGGAATCCCTCTACGAGCAGTACTTC
-,TRBV5-1,-,TRBJ2-7,CASSLGAGALYEQYF,TGCGCCAGCAGCTTAGGGGCAGGGGCCCTGTACGAGCAGTACTTC
-,TRBV24-1,TRBD1,TRBJ2-5,CATSDHQGAGETQYF,TGTGCCACCAGTGATCATCAGGGGGCAGGGGAGACCCAGTACTTC
-,TRBV15,-,TRBJ2-1,CATSRGRGVSRDEQFF,TGTGCCACCAGCAGAGGAAGGGGGGTGTCTAGGGATGAGCAGTTCTTC
-,TRBV20-1,-,TRBJ1-1,CSALSGQMNTEAFF,TGCAGTGCCCTATCCGGGCAGATGAACACTGAAGCTTTCTTT
-,TRBV29-1,TRBD1,TRBJ2-5,CSVIRDRGFGQETQYF,TGCAGCGTTATCCGGGACAGGGGATTTGGCCAAGAGACCCAGTACTTC
-,TRBV20-1,TRBD1,TRBJ2-7,CSAQNRDRSPYEQYF,TGCAGTGCCCAGAACAGGGACAGGTCTCCTTACGAGCAGTACTTC
-,TRBV25-1,-,TRBJ2-7,CASSEWGRGAGEQYF,TGTGCCAGCAGTGAATGGGGCCGAGGGGCAGGGGAGCAGTACTTC
few,TRBV5-6,TRBD2,TRBJ2-3,CASTDYLAGITDTQYF,TGTGCCAGCACCGACTATCTAGCGGGGATCACAGATACGCAGTATTTT
few,TRBV7-8,-,TRBJ2-7,CASSPFRGAYEQYF,TGTGCCAGCAGCCCGTTTAGGGGGGCCTACGAGCAGTACTTC
once,TRBV10-3,TRBD1,TRBJ2-3,CAITPSGTGTSDTQYF,TGTGCCATCACCCCATCCGGGACAGGGACATCAGATACGCAGTATTTT
once,TRBV6-6,TRBD2,TRBJ2-7,CASSSGSRPNEQYF,TGTGCCAGCAGTAGCGGGAGCCGACCCAACGAGCAGTACTTC
-,TRBV29-1,-,TRBJ2-1,CSVSASRYEQFF,TGCAGCGTGTCTGCCTCCCGCTATGAGCAGTTCTTC
-,TRBV30,TRBD2,TRBJ2-1,CAWVAPRVGIAGGPHNEQFF,TGTGCCTGGGTTGCCCCGAGGGTGGGAATAGCGGGAGGGCCGCACAATGAGCAGTTCTTC
-,TRBV12-3/TRBV12-4,-,TRBJ2-3,CASSLYTGTPDTQYF,TGTGCCAGCAGTTTATATACGGGAACTCCAGATACGCAGTATTTT
-,TRBV4-1,-,TRBJ1-2,CASSQAPSGYTF,TGCGCCAGCAGCCAGGCCCCGAGTGGCTACACCTTC
-,TRBV27,TRBD1,TRBJ2-5,CASSPRTGGLGGKTQYF,TGTGCCAGCAGTCCGAGGACAGGGGGCTTAGGAGGAAAGACCCAGTACTTC
-,TRBV29-1,-,TRBJ1-2,CSVVAVSESGNYGYTF,TGCAGCGTTGTGGCCGTTAGTGAATCGGGTAACTATGGCTACACCTTC
-,TRBV5-1,-,TRBJ2-5,CASNPTGSQETQYF,TGCGCCTCCAACCCTACCGGGTCTCAAGAGACCCAGTACTTC
-,TRBV5-1,-,TRBJ1-2,CASSLGGSGQEGYTF,TGCGCCAGCAGCTTGGGCGGATCGGGACAAGAAGGCTACACCTTC
few,TRBV4-2,-,TRBJ2-7,CASSQEGGEMPYEQYF,TGTGCCAGCAGCCAAGAAGGTGGGGAAATGCCCTACGAGCAGTACTTC